Described below is a single TCR beta chain sequence and its context. CDR1 is GTSNPN, CDR2 SVGIG, per germline (reference sequence). There are 19 residues in the CDR3. The table came from immunoSEQ multiplex PCR; TCRdb's copy has only in-frame clones and leaves some out. The sample lists 90,000 to 120,000 clones, roughly nine tenths occurring once. The data originate from a study of T cell changes during pregnancy in multiple sclerosis. The sample in question was peripheral blood, obtained in the second trimester of pregnancy. The V call is TRBV30, the J call TRBJ2-5; TRBD2 aligns across 15 bases. Matching the DNA end better, TRBJ2-7 makes the J call doubtful. This TCR was recovered from a female donor with multiple sclerosis, enrolled in a pregnancy study. The CDR3 protein is CAWSAKRTSGGAISYEQYF. The CDR3 coding sequence is TGTGCCTGGAGCGCAAAAAGGACTAGCGGGGGGGCGATTTCCTACGAGCAGTACTTC.